The rows below give T cell receptor beta chains drawn from one sample of a study of T cells after yellow fever vaccination. TCRdb fed the 5' RACE reads into MiXCR, producing one record per CDR3 protein. The table has some 150,000 distinct CDR3 sequences, about 10% seen once. The sequencing here drew on CD8+ T cells sorted from PBMCs, taken 15 days after the yellow fever booster vaccination. These receptor sequences come from a young man who received the YFV17D yellow fever vaccine. Each CDR3 is given with its conserved first and last residue. A D gene is named only where the DNA matches it firmly. Some rows mark clone size as missing; the rest say once, few, many or name a class of expanded clone.

j_call	d_call	clone_size	v_call	cdr3_nt	cdr3_aa
TRBJ1-1	TRBD1	.	TRBV14	TGTGCCAGCAGGCGCACAGGGGAAACTGAAGCTTTCTTT	CASRRTGETEAFF
TRBJ2-2	TRBD1	few	TRBV12-3/TRBV12-4	TGTGCCAGCCTCGGACAGGGTAACACCGGGGAGCTGTTTTTT	CASLGQGNTGELFF
TRBJ1-4	.	.	TRBV20-1	TGCAGTGCTAGAGATTTCGGTGACTCGGCAACTAATGAAAAACTGTTTTTT	CSARDFGDSATNEKLFF
TRBJ2-3	TRBD2	many	TRBV4-3	TGCGCCAGCAGCCAGGACCGCAGACTAGCGGGGTGGGATACGCAGTATTTT	CASSQDRRLAGWDTQYF
TRBJ1-2	.	.	TRBV12-3/TRBV12-4	TGTGCCAGCAGCGAATGGGTGGCAGGAGGGAACTATGGCTACACCTTC	CASSEWVAGGNYGYTF
TRBJ2-5	.	many	TRBV5-6	TGTGCCAGCAGCTTGGACGGCCAGCTACAGACCCAGTACTTC	CASSLDGQLQTQYF
TRBJ1-1	.	few	TRBV12-3/TRBV12-4	TGTGCCAGCAGTTTAGGGACAGCCAATGAAGCTTTCTTT	CASSLGTANEAFF
TRBJ2-3	.	many	TRBV5-1	TGCGCCAGTACGCTGGGAACCAGCACAGATACGCAGTATTTT	CASTLGTSTDTQYF
TRBJ2-2	TRBD1	.	TRBV4-1	TGCGCCAGCAGCCAAGAGGGACAGGGGGGCGCCGGGGAGCTGTTTTTT	CASSQEGQGGAGELFF
TRBJ1-1	.	.	TRBV7-9	TGTGCCACCTTGCCGGGGGGTACTGAAGCTTTCTTT	CATLPGGTEAFF
TRBJ2-7	.	few	TRBV27	TGTGCCAGCAGTTTTGGCCCCACCTACGAGCAGTACTTC	CASSFGPTYEQYF
TRBJ2-3	.	few	TRBV7-3	TGTGCCAGCAGCTTAGGCCTGCCTCTAGGGACAGATACGCAGTATTTT	CASSLGLPLGTDTQYF
TRBJ2-1	TRBD1	few	TRBV4-3	TGCGCCAGCAGCCAAGATTCCGGGACAGGGTATGAGCAGTTCTTC	CASSQDSGTGYEQFF
TRBJ1-1	.	.	TRBV7-9	TGTGCCAGCAGCCACCTCGACATGGGGGCTTTCTTT	CASSHLDMGAFF
TRBJ2-7	.	few	TRBV20-1	TGCAGTGCTAGGACTGGGGTCTCCTACGAGCAGTACTTC	CSARTGVSYEQYF
TRBJ2-3	.	.	TRBV6-5	TGTGCCAGCAGTTGGAACAGTGAGCTAAGCACAGATACGCAGTATTTT	CASSWNSELSTDTQYF
TRBJ2-1	TRBD2	many	TRBV14	TGTGCCAGCAGCCTGACTAGCGGACTTTACAATGAGCAGTTCTTC	CASSLTSGLYNEQFF
TRBJ2-3	.	few	TRBV7-9	TGTGCCAGCAGCTTAGTCGACGCAGGGGTAGATACGCAGTATTTT	CASSLVDAGVDTQYF
TRBJ1-1	TRBD1	few	TRBV10-3	TGTGCCATCAGCCCAGGGGGCTGGGGAACTGAAGCTTTCTTT	CAISPGGWGTEAFF
TRBJ2-1	.	few	TRBV19	TGTGCCAGTAGCGGGGGCCGCTCCTACAATGAGCAGTTCTTC	CASSGGRSYNEQFF
TRBJ1-3	.	many	TRBV12-3/TRBV12-4	TGTGCCAGCAGTCTCTCGGGGGGCTCTGGAAACACCATATATTTT	CASSLSGGSGNTIYF
TRBJ2-3	TRBD2	few	TRBV4-1	TGCGCCAGCAACGGGTGGGCTAGCGGGGGCACAGATACGCAGTATTTT	CASNGWASGGTDTQYF
TRBJ2-3	.	.	TRBV12-3/TRBV12-4	TGTGCCAGCAGTCAGCCGGTTCAGGTTAATACGCAGTATTTT	CASSQPVQVNTQYF
TRBJ2-1	TRBD2	.	TRBV6-5	TGTGCCAGCAGTTCCCTCCTAGCGGGGGTTTACAATGAGCAGTTCTTC	CASSSLLAGVYNEQFF
TRBJ2-7	.	many	TRBV11-2	TGTGCCAGCAGCTTAGAGGTAGCTCCAGGGGCACACGAGCAGTACTTC	CASSLEVAPGAHEQYF